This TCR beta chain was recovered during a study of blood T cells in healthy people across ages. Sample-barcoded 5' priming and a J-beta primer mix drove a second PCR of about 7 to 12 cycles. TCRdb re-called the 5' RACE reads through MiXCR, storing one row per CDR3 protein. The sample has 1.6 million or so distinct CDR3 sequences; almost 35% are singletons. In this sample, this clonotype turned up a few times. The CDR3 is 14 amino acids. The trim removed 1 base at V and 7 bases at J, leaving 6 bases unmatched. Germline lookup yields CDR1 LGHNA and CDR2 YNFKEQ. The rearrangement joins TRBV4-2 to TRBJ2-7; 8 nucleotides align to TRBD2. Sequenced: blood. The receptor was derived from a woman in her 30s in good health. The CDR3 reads CASSQVGVAGEQYF. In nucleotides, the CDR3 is TGTGCCAGCAGCCAAGTAGGAGTAGCGGGAGAGCAGTACTTC.